This TCR beta chain was recovered during a study of tumor-infiltrating lymphocytes in primary liver carcinoma. Concerning this clonotype itself: The antigen is not known. A read error may produce the germline difference seen at one junction end.

Study findings and constraints: Only about 7-25% of top clones were detected in each of the five tumor regions.

Both RNA and DNA were isolated together from around 20-30 mg of bulk tissue that had not been sorted. CDR3 length equals 12 residues. Germline V gene sequence: CDR1 MDHEN, CDR2 SYDVKM. TCR beta cDNA came from 400 to 500 ng total RNA, primed with a constant-region primer. Three rounds of nested multiplex PCR with slightly modified ARM-PCR produced TCR beta libraries. Amplification in the first two PCR rounds was performed using TRBV1-TRBV30 forward primers and a C-beta reverse primer for approximately 10 cycles each. TCRdb reprocessed the multiplex PCR reads via MiXCR and lists one record per CDR3 protein. In the table there are about 100,000 distinct CDR3 sequences, under 70% of which are singletons.

The rearrangement joins TRBV28 to TRBJ1-5, with no clear D. The sample comprised liver tumor tissue from sampling region 2. The subset was: tumor region T2, inferior pole. This clonotype was obtained from a woman aged 55-75 years with primary liver carcinoma and hepatitis B virus infection. The CDR3: CASSESNQFQHF. The CDR3 DNA reads as TGTGCAAGCAGTGAGAGCAATCAGTTCCAGCATTTT.